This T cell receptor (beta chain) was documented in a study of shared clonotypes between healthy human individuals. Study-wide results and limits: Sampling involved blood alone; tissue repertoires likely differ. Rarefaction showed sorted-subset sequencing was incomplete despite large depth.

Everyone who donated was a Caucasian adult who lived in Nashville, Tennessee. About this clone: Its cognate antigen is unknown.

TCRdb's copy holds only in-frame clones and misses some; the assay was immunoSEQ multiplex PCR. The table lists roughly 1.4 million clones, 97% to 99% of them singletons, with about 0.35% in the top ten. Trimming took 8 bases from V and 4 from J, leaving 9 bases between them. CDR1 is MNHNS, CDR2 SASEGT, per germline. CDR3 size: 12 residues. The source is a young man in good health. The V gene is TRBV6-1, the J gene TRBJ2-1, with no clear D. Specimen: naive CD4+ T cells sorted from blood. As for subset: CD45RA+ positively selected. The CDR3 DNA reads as TGTGCCAGCCGAAGAGCTTACAATGAGCAGTTCTTC. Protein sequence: CASRRAYNEQFF.